A single sample gave rise to the 9 T cell receptor beta chains below, sequenced in a study of blood T cell repertoires in COVID-19. Only in-frame clones appear in the TCRdb table, and some are missing; sequencing was by immunoSEQ multiplex PCR. The repertoire holds 330,000 or so clones, with over 70% as singletons. The sequenced sample consisted of PBMCs or T cells enriched from blood (not recorded which). All receptors derive from a man aged 25-45 years who had recovered from COVID-19.

This chain uses TRBV6-6 with TRBJ2-7; possibly TRBD1 for D (6 bases). The CDR3 is made up of 16 amino acids. V gave up 6 bases and J gave up 0 bases, with 18 bases separating them. Germline CDR1 reads MNHNY; CDR2 reads SVGAGI (reference sequence). The CDR3 region is CASRVNRAQGSYEQYF. As DNA, the CDR3 is TGTGCCAGCAGGGTTAACAGGGCGCAGGGCTCCTACGAGCAGTACTTC.

This clone was seen a handful of times. The chain has TRBV19 and TRBJ1-5; 7 bases align to TRBD1. Trimming at V came to 5 bases and at J to 3 bases, leaving 7 bases not matched to a gene. CDR3 length: 15 residues. CDR1 LNHDA and CDR2 SQIVND come from the germline V gene (reference sequence). CDR3 DNA: TGTGCCAGTAGTTATCAGGGGGTGGCCAATCAGCCCCAGCATTTT. It encodes CASSYQGVANQPQHF.

The rearrangement links TRBV11-2 to TRBJ2-7; D may be TRBD2 (6 bases). Germline CDR1 is SGHAT and CDR2 is FQNNGV. The CDR3 runs 16 residues. The V gene lost 4 bases and the J gene lost 6 bases, with 22 bases spanning the gap. CDR3 nucleotides: TGTGCCAGCAGCTCCTTCTCCTCGGGACTGGGCACCGAGCAGTACTTC. Translated: CASSSFSSGLGTEQYF. The full variable domain, in which reference TRBV11-2 and TRBJ2-7 provide the parts outside the CDR3, is EAGVAQSPRYKIIEKRQSVAFWCNPISGHATLYWYQQILGQGPKLLIQFQNNGVVDDSQLPKDRFSAERLKGVDSTLKIQPAKLEDSAVYLCASSSFSSGLGTEQYFGPGTRLTVT.

The rearrangement joins TRBV20-1 to TRBJ1-2; TRBD1 is a possible D gene (5 bases). CDR3 length: 13 residues. From germline, CDR1 is DFQATT and CDR2 SNEGSKA (reference sequence). V dropped 3 bases and J dropped 4 bases, with 12 bases sitting between them. The CDR3 nucleotides read TGCAGTGCTAGTGTGGACATTCCCTATGGCTACACCTTC. The encoded protein is CSASVDIPYGYTF.

The genes are TRBV10-1 and TRBJ1-2, with D unresolved. This CDR3 has 13 amino acids. Germline V CDR1 and CDR2: WNHNN, SYGVQD (reference sequence). V was cut by 3 bases and J by 4 bases, with 9 bases left in between. The CDR3 reads CASSDRNSYGYTF. CDR3 in DNA: TGCGCCAGCAGTGACAGGAACTCCTATGGCTACACCTTC.

J is TRBJ1-2 and V is TRBV15; 8 nucleotides agree with TRBD1. CDR1 and CDR2 from the germline V gene are LNHNV and YYDKDF (reference sequence). The CDR3 is 16 residues long. V was clipped by 3 bases and J by 0 bases; unmatched bases: 6. CDR3 nucleotide sequence: TGTGCCACCAGCAGCCCTACGACAGGGGCTAACTATGGCTACACCTTC. Protein: CATSSPTTGANYGYTF.

This sequence joins TRBV27 and TRBJ1-2; 8 nucleotides match TRBD1. V was pared by 6 bases and J by 4 bases, with 10 bases of the junction left unmatched. Germline values: CDR1 MNHEY, CDR2 SMNVEV (reference sequence). This CDR3 has 15 residues. CDR3 protein: CASSPLDREGYGYTF. The CDR3 nucleotides read TGTGCCAGCAGCCCCCTGGACAGGGAGGGCTATGGCTACACCTTC.

The V gene is TRBV5-1, the J gene TRBJ2-6; 7 nucleotides agree with TRBD2. Germline values: CDR1 SGHRS, CDR2 YFSETQ. The V and J ends lost 0 bases and 0 bases, in that order; junction bases with no gene match: 6. The CDR3 length is 18 residues. CDR3 amino acids: CASSLGPTGGSGANVLTF. The CDR3, as DNA: TGCGCCAGCAGCTTGGGACCTACGGGGGGCTCTGGGGCCAACGTCCTGACTTTC.

The chain recombines TRBV4-2 with TRBJ2-3; 8 positions match TRBD1. The junction had 5 bases not matched to a gene; V was cut back by 0 bases and J by 3 bases. The CDR3 contains 16 residues. CDR1 LGHNA and CDR2 YNFKEQ come from the germline V gene. This chain's CDR3 is CASSQDPRQGTDTQYF. For the CDR3, the DNA is TGTGCCAGCAGCCAAGATCCCCGACAGGGGACAGATACGCAGTATTTT.